The subject of this entry is one T cell receptor (beta chain). What it binds is not known. Every contributor of samples was a Caucasian grown-up residing in Nashville, Tennessee. The study separated CD4+ cells into CD45RA+ naive and CD45RA-negative memory subsets. The repertoire was sequenced with immunoSEQ multiplex PCR; TCRdb's copy has only in-frame clones and lacks some. Among just over 2,000,000 clones listed, roughly 94% were seen once. These data are taken from a study of shared clonotypes between healthy human individuals. Background on the study: CD4 naive and CD4 memory each took three plates per donor, while CD8 naive took two and CD8 memory one.

CDR1 and CDR2 from the germline V gene are SGHRS and YFSETQ. CDR3 size: 16 residues. After removal of 5 bases from V and 4 bases from J, the junction contained 7 bases not matched to a gene. General study results and limits: Sequencing depth was predicted to influence how clonotypes are shared among donors.

This clonotype was sampled from a man aged 18 to 29 in good health. The sample taken for sequencing was naive CD4+ T cells sorted from blood. Subset given: CD45RA+ positively selected. This chain joins TRBV5-1 and TRBJ2-3, with TRBD2 matching over 13 bases. The CDR3 sequence: CASSTGLAGYADTQYF. Here the CDR3 DNA reads TGCGCCAGCAGTACGGGACTAGCGGGATATGCAGATACGCAGTATTTT.